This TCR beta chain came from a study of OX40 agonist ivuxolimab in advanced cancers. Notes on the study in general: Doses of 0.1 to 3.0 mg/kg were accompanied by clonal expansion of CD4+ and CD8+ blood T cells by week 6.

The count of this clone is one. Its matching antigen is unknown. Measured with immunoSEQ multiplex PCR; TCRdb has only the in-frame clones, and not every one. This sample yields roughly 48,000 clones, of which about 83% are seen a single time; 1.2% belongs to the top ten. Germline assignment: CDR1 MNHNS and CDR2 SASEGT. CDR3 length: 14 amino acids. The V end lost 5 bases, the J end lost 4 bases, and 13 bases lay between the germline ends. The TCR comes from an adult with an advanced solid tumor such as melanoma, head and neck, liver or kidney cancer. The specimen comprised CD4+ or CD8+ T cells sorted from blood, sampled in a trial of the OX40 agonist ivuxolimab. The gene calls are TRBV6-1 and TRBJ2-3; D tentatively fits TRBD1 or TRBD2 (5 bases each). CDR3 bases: TGTGCCAGCAGTACCTTGAGGGGAGCAGATACGCAGTATTTT. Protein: CASSTLRGADTQYF.